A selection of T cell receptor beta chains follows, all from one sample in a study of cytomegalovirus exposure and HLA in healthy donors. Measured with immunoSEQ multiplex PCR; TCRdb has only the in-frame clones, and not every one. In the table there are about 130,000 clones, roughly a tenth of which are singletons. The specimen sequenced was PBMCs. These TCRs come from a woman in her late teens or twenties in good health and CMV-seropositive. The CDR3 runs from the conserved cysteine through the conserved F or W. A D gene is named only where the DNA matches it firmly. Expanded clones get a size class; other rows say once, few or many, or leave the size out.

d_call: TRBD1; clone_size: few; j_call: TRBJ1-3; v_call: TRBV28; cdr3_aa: CASSQRDRGNTIYF; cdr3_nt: TGTGCCAGCAGCCAAAGGGACAGAGGAAACACCATATATTTT
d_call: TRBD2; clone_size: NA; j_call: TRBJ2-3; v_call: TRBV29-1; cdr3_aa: CSVEGATSLFGDTQYF; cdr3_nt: TGCAGCGTTGAAGGTGCGACTAGCCTGTTTGGAGATACGCAGTATTTT
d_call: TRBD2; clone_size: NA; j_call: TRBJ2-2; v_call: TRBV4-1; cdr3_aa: CASSQEPSGRADTGELFF; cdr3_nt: TGCGCCAGCAGCCAAGAGCCTAGCGGGAGGGCCGACACCGGGGAGCTGTTTTTT
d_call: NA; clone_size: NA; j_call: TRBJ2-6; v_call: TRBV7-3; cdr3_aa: CASSSSRQAGANVLTF; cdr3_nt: TGTGCCAGCAGCTCCTCCCGACAGGCTGGGGCCAACGTCCTGACTTTC
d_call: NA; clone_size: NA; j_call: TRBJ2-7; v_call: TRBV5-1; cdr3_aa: CASSPDSPTYEQYF; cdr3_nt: TGCGCCAGCAGCCCGGACAGTCCTACCTACGAGCAGTACTTC
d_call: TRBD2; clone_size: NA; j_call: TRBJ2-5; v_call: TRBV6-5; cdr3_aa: CASSLGLEETQYF; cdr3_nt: TGTGCCAGCAGTCTAGGACTAGAAGAGACCCAGTACTTC
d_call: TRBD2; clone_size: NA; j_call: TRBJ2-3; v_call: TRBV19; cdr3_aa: CASSNLAGVGTDTQYF; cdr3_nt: TGTGCCAGTAGTAATCTAGCGGGAGTAGGCACAGATACGCAGTATTTT
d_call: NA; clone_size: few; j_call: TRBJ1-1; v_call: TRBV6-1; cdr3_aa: CASSEGAGAFF; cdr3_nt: TGTGCCAGCAGTGAGGGGGCTGGGGCTTTCTTT
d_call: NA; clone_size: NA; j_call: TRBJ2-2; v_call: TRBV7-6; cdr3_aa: CASSLAWGRAGELFF; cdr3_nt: TGTGCCAGCAGCTTAGCTTGGGGCCGGGCCGGGGAGCTGTTTTTT
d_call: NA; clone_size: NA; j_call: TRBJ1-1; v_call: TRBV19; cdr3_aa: CASSTWTALNTEAFF; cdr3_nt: TGTGCCAGTAGTACGTGGACAGCCCTGAACACTGAAGCTTTCTTT
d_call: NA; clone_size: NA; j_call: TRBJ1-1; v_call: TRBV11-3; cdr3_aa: CASRGGVVTEAFF; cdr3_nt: TGTGCCAGCAGGGGGGGGGTCGTAACTGAAGCTTTCTTT
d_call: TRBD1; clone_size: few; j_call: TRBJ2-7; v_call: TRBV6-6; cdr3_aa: CASSSDRGTEQYF; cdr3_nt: TGTGCCAGCAGTTCCGACAGGGGGACCGAGCAGTACTTC
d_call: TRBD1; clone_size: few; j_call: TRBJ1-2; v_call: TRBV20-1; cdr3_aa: CSADRVLGYTF; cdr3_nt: TGCAGTGCGGACAGGGTCCTTGGCTACACCTTC